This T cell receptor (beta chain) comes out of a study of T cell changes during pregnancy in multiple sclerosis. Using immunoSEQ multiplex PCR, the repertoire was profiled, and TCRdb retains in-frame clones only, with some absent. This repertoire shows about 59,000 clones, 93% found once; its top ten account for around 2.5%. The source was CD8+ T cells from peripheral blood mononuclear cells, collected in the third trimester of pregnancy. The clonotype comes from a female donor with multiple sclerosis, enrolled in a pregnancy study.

The CDR3 is CASSGGLAGDSYEQYF. The CDR3 DNA reads as TGCGCCAGCAGCGGGGGACTAGCGGGGGATTCCTACGAGCAGTACTTC. V usage is TRBV5-1 and J usage is TRBJ2-7, with 14 bases matching TRBD2. Germline V gene data show CDR1 as SGHRS and CDR2 as YFSETQ. The V gene end was trimmed by 4 bases and the J gene end by 1 base; junction bases not matched to a gene: 4. The CDR3 loop spans 16 amino acids.